The 11 T cell receptor beta chains reported below all come from one sample, sequenced in a study of T cell changes during pregnancy in multiple sclerosis. Assay: immunoSEQ multiplex PCR; the TCRdb copy retains only in-frame clones and omits some. The sample contains just over 50,000 clones, roughly 94% of which appear only once. Sequenced here: CD4+ T cells from peripheral blood mononuclear cells, sampled in the second trimester of pregnancy. The receptors come from a female donor with multiple sclerosis, enrolled in a pregnancy study.

The chain links TRBV4-2 to TRBJ1-3; D might be TRBD1 (5 bases). Germline CDR1 and CDR2: LGHNA and YNFKEQ. The ends were cut back, 0 bases at V and 4 bases at J, with 16 bases in the middle. The CDR3 totals 17 residues. The CDR3 nucleotides are TGTGCCAGCAGCCAAGAGACCCAGGGATTTTCCGGAAACACCATATATTTT. It specifies CASSQETQGFSGNTIYF.

This clone occurred once. V gene TRBV7-9 combines with J gene TRBJ2-7, with a weak D call TRBD1 (6 bases). The V end lost 2 bases, the J end lost 5 bases, and 13 bases lay between the germline ends. The CDR3 sequence is 14 residues long. CDR1 is SEHNR, CDR2 FQNEAQ, per germline (reference sequence). The CDR3 DNA follows: TGTGCCAGCAGCTTAACGCACAGGGCCCACGAGCAGTACTTC. Its translation is CASSLTHRAHEQYF. The full variable domain, completed using reference TRBV7-9 and TRBJ2-7, is DTGVSQNPRHKITKRGQNVTFRCDPISEHNRLYWYRQTLGQGPEFLTYFQNEAQLEKSRLLSDRFSAERPKGSFSTLEIQRTEQGDSAMYLCASSLTHRAHEQYFGPGTRLTVT.

This clone was found once. V usage is TRBV5-8 and J usage is TRBJ2-2, with TRBD2 matching 8 bases. Germline CDR1 is SGHTS and CDR2 is YDEGEE. The CDR3 runs to 18 residues. J lost 1 base, V lost 0 bases, and 8 bases had no gene match. CDR3 region: CASSLGPRTSGNTGELFF. CDR3 DNA: TGTGCCAGCAGCTTGGGGCCCCGTACTAGCGGGAACACCGGGGAGCTGTTTTTT.

This rearrangement joins TRBV11-2 to TRBJ2-3; possible D gene TRBD2, 5 bases. Trimming removed 3 bases from V and 2 bases from J, with 12 bases in between. The CDR3 has 15 amino acids. Germline V gene lookup returns CDR1 SGHAT and CDR2 FQNNGV. Here the CDR3 reads CASSLTGSYTDTQYF. The CDR3 DNA is TGTGCCAGCAGCTTGACGGGGTCCTACACAGATACGCAGTATTTT. The full variable domain, rest sourced from reference TRBV11-2 and TRBJ2-3, is EAGVAQSPRYKIIEKRQSVAFWCNPISGHATLYWYQQILGQGPKLLIQFQNNGVVDDSQLPKDRFSAERLKGVDSTLKIQPAKLEDSAVYLCASSLTGSYTDTQYFGPGTRLTVL.

The chain combines TRBV7-2 with TRBJ2-7, with a possible D match to TRBD1 (6 bases). The CDR3 is 15 residues long. The germline V and J ends were trimmed by 0 bases and 2 bases, with 11 bases remaining between them. The germline V gene encodes CDR1 SGHTA and CDR2 FQGNSA. CDR3 in amino acids: CASSLAGGQAYEQYF. In DNA form, the CDR3 reads TGTGCCAGCAGCTTAGCTGGGGGCCAAGCCTACGAGCAGTACTTC.

The CDR3 spells CATRDTSYEQYF. CDR3 in DNA: TGTGCCACCAGGGACACCTCCTACGAGCAGTACTTC. The chain employs TRBV19 and TRBJ2-7; TRBD1 is a possible D gene (6 bases). The CDR3 sequence is 12 residues long. The germline CDR1 and CDR2 sequences are LNHDA and SQIVND (reference sequence). V lost 10 bases to trimming and J lost 0 bases, with 10 bases between them.

The chain links TRBV9 to TRBJ2-4; 11 bases fit TRBD1. CDR3 size: 16 residues. Germline V gene lookup returns CDR1 SGDLS and CDR2 YYNGEE. Trimming removed 3 bases from V and 1 base from J; junction bases left unmatched: 3. In nucleotides, the CDR3 is TGTGCCAGCAGCGAGGGACAGGGGGTCGCCAAAAACATTCAGTACTTC. Amino acid sequence: CASSEGQGVAKNIQYF.

The gene calls are TRBV7-2 and TRBJ1-6; weak D call: TRBD1 (6 bases). Per the germline V gene, CDR1 is SGHTA and CDR2 is FQGNSA. V was cut by 7 bases and J by 8 bases, with 18 bases left in between. The CDR3 contains 15 residues. The CDR3 DNA is TGTGCCAGCATCCAGGGGACCCCCGGAGATTCACCCCTCCACTTT. It specifies CASIQGTPGDSPLHF.

The chain has TRBV27 and TRBJ1-2; 9 bases match TRBD1. The CDR3 sequence is 14 residues long. From germline, CDR1 is MNHEY and CDR2 SMNVEV (reference sequence). The V gene end was trimmed by 5 bases and the J gene end by 7 bases; junction bases not matched to a gene: 8. DNA for the CDR3: TGTGCCAGCAGTAGATCGGGACAGGGTGGTGGCTACACCTTC. This translates into CASSRSGQGGGYTF.

This rearrangement joins TRBV7-8 to TRBJ1-6, with D possibly being TRBD1 (5 bases). V lost 4 bases and J lost 6, with 13 bases in between. This CDR3 contains 15 residues. CDR1 and CDR2 from the germline V gene are SGHVS and FQNEAQ. CDR3 in amino acids: CASSWSGRGNSPLHF. In nucleotides, the CDR3 is TGTGCCAGCAGCTGGTCAGGGCGGGGTAATTCACCCCTCCACTTT.

The rearrangement uses TRBV9 and TRBJ1-4, with D perhaps TRBD1 (6 bases). The CDR3 has 14 amino acids. Germline V gene data show CDR1 as SGDLS and CDR2 as YYNGEE. V lost 2 bases and J lost 8, with 13 bases in between. CDR3 loop: CASSVNTGPEKLFF. The CDR3 coding sequence is TGTGCCAGCAGCGTGAATACAGGGCCCGAAAAACTGTTTTTT.